Described below is a single T cell receptor (beta chain) sequence and its context. Its antigen is undetermined. Sequenced by immunoSEQ multiplex PCR; TCRdb stores in-frame clones only, minus some. The sample carries around 37,000 clones, about 95% recorded once. The data belong to a study of T cell clonotyping in hematopoietic cell transplantation. The study, taken as a whole, reports: Broader posttransplant TCR repertoire diversity was predicted by graft donor and pretransplant recipient Inverse Simpson Index values. Few recipient clonotypes overlapped donors; over 97% were de novo at given depth. Pathologically expanded recipient clonotypes increased progressively from day 30 to day 180 as diversity fell.

With 4 bases clipped from V and 0 bases from J, the junction kept 4 bases outside the gene matches. The CDR3 is 15 residues long. Germline V lookup: CDR1 GTSNPN, CDR2 SVGIG (reference sequence). The source of this sequence is a man aged 30-40 years in good health. Some clones in this sample may be carry-over from other donors' samples. The rearrangement uses TRBV30 and TRBJ2-1; TRBD2 matches 9 bases. Source material: peripheral blood mononuclear cells. This chain's CDR3 is CAWTSGTGSYNEQFF. The CDR3, as DNA: TGTGCCTGGACTAGCGGGACGGGCTCCTACAATGAGCAGTTCTTC. The full variable domain, completed using reference TRBV30 and TRBJ2-1, is SQTIHQWPATLVQPVGSPLSLECTVEGTSNPNLYWYRQAAGRGLQLLFYSVGIGQISSEVPQNLSASRPQDRQFILSSKKLLLSDSGFYLCAWTSGTGSYNEQFFGPGTRLTVL.